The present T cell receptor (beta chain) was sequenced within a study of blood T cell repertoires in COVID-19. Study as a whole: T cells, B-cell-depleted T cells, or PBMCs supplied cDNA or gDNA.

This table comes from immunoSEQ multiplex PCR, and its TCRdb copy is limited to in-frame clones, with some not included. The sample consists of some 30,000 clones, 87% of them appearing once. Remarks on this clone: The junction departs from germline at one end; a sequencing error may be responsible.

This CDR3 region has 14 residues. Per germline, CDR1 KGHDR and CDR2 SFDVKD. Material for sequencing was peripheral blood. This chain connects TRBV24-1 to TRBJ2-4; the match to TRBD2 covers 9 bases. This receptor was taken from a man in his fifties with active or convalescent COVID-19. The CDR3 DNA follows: TGTGCCACCAGTGATCCTCTTTCAGCGGGAGGTTGTCACTTC. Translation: CATSDPLSAGGCHF.